This T cell receptor beta chain is drawn from a study of T-cell memory formation after mild COVID-19. Notes on this clonotype: The antigen is unknown.

General study findings and limits: The study found balanced CD4/CD8 in clones contracting day 15 to 85 and a CD4+ lean in later expanders. CM and EM subsets held most contracting CD4+ clones; EMRA held CD8+ ones. Still unconfirmed is whether the second-wave clones peaking on day 37 recognized SARS-CoV-2.

Constant-segment primers were used for 5'RACE, and the resulting TCR alpha and TCR beta cDNA libraries carried sample barcodes and UMIs. TCRdb analysed the 5' RACE reads with MiXCR anew, one entry per CDR3 protein. The sample shows 250,000 to 400,000 distinct CDR3 sequences, more than 13% of them seen only once. Germline CDR1 and CDR2: MGHRA and YSYEKL. This CDR3 has 15 amino acids. Trimming removed 5 bases from V and 5 bases from J, with 18 bases in between. This receptor was identified in a young man who had mild COVID-19 (a few samples of this study predate the infection). Cell type and time point are not known. The rearrangement uses TRBV4-1 and TRBJ2-5; perhaps TRBD1 as D (7 bases). Material: PBMCs or a T cell subset sorted from them (not recorded which). CDR3 nucleotide sequence: TGCGCCAGCAGCTATCAGGGGGGCGTTTCGGAGACCCAGTACTTC. Protein sequence: CASSYQGGVSETQYF.